A single T cell receptor beta chain is shown here with its context. CDR1 and CDR2 (germline): SGHAT, FQNNGV. This CDR3 spans 15 amino acids. The V gene end was trimmed by 3 bases and the J gene end by 7 bases; junction bases not matched to a gene: 4. Methods used by the authors: Reference gene primer amplification gave estimated nucleated cell counts. The table came from immunoSEQ multiplex PCR; TCRdb's copy has only in-frame clones and leaves some out. The V and J calls and the clone size are those of that table, but D and trimming were determined from the DNA. The sample comprises roughly 380,000 clones, 85% of which are singletons, and 3.6% rests with the top ten. The sample belongs to a study of blood T cell repertoires in COVID-19. Study as a whole: There were acute and convalescent COVID-19 samples, and they came from the United States, Italy and Spain. T cells, B-cell-depleted T cells, or PBMCs provided the cDNA or gDNA that served as material.

The sequence derives from a woman aged 18-30 years with acute or convalescent COVID-19. The specimen sequenced was peripheral blood. J is TRBJ2-1 and V is TRBV11-2; 12 nucleotides agree with TRBD2. The CDR3 sequence is CASSFASGRGNEQFF. The CDR3 coding sequence is TGTGCCAGCAGCTTTGCTAGCGGGAGGGGGAATGAGCAGTTCTTC. The full variable domain, its missing parts supplied by reference TRBV11-2 and TRBJ2-1, is EAGVAQSPRYKIIEKRQSVAFWCNPISGHATLYWYQQILGQGPKLLIQFQNNGVVDDSQLPKDRFSAERLKGVDSTLKIQPAKLEDSAVYLCASSFASGRGNEQFFGPGTRLTVL.